This T cell receptor beta chain was recovered during a study of shared clonotypes between healthy human individuals (dated by TCRdb to 2019 to 2021). Regarding the complete study: A couple of women and a few men aged 18 to 49 years were included in the cohort. To estimate repertoire size and how much clonotypes are shared between individuals, the study performed deep sequencing of blood TCR repertoires from a few healthy adults. To increase sequencing depth and limit assay-specific biases, TCR repertoire library preparation and sequencing were carried out by different laboratories using diverse techniques. Between about 0.8 and 9.5 billion PBMCs per donor were obtained by leukapheresis.

Donors were healthy HIV-negative adults with no recently reported acute infections or vaccinations. Only Caucasian adults living in Nashville, Tennessee, USA were represented among the donors. For unsorted samples, some 87 million PBMCs were counted, and genomic DNA was extracted using the QIAamp DNA Blood Mini kit. Blood was collected by leukapheresis, and PBMCs were isolated by Ficoll-Histopaque density gradient centrifugation and then cryopreserved in liquid nitrogen vapor phase. This clone was counted between two and nine times. The antigen this receptor binds is unknown. Nothing much larger sits one base from this clone, and base qualities are not available. On the study overall, not on this receptor specifically: Because the study included a small number of donors, the genetic and exposure-history diversity represented was limited. Pairwise subsampling indicated that sequencing depth was expected to affect the degree of clonotype sharing among donors. Sampling was restricted to blood, and TCR repertoires in tissues likely differ from the TCR repertoires found in blood.

V is cut back by 4 bases and J by 5 bases, with 6 bases in the junction unmatched. CDR1 and CDR2 were assigned from the germline V gene (reference sequence) as LNHNV and YYDKDF. The CDR3 goes from the cysteine to the phenylalanine over 15 residues. Of all the DNA, just the CDR3 is kept, 45 bases in frame from base 1. Using the deep immunoSEQ assay, TCR CDR3 regions were amplified from genomic DNA by multiplex PCR. For each cell subset, the extracted genomic DNA was distributed evenly across all wells of several immunoSEQ 96-well plates, and each plate served as one replicate. For unsorted PBMC, about 300 ng genomic DNA, equal to around 30,000 T cell genomes, was loaded into each replicate PCR. Ten immunoSEQ deep assay plates were used to sequence unsorted PBMC genomic DNA. The purified libraries were quantified using a Qubit 3.0 fluorometer, sized with a Bioanalyzer 2100, and then quantified again using the KAPA Library Quantification kit. Every immunoSEQ 96-well plate was sequenced on a dedicated single-read 150-cycle Illumina NextSeq 550 flow cell. The original methods were these. The immunoSEQ output contained only junctional sequences without quality scores, so filtering could not match that applied to full-length reads. Sequences were annotated with PyIR, a Python wrapper for IgBLAST v1.9, using IMGT germline references to assign V/J genes and CDR3. Reads were removed for weak V/J assignments (E-value above 1e-6), missing CDR3, stop codons, out-of-frame junctions, or ambiguous translated residues. A V3J clonotype was defined by an identical inferred V gene, J gene, and CDR3 amino acid sequence. Percentage overlap between repertoires was calculated by dividing the number of shared unique clonotypes by the size of the smaller repertoire. RTK rarefaction, the Chao1 estimator, and Recon v2.1 estimates of unobserved clonotypes were used to assess repertoire richness. TCRdb obtained this table from immuneACCESS and retained in-frame rearrangements with V and J assigned. These tables miss some clones; where compared with another copy, unresolved V genes account for less than half of the shortfall, and the remainder is unexplained. V and J calls and clone size are those listed in that table; D and trimming were worked out from the DNA. The sample yields about 450,000 clones; 79% were counted once. Of the sample, approximately 12% is held by the ten largest clones.

The source material was PBMCs. The chain uses TRBV15 and TRBJ1-1; the central 11 bases match TRBD1. The receptor's source is a woman in her 40s in good health. Some clones in this sample may be carry-over from other donors' samples. The CDR3 reads as follows: CATSTRTGGRTEAFF. DNA sequence: TGTGCCACCAGCACCCGGACAGGGGGCCGGACTGAAGCTTTCTTT. Outside the CDR3, residues come from the reference TRBV15 and TRBJ1-1 proteins, so the full variable domain is: DAMVIQNPRYQVTQFGKPVTLSCSQTLNHNVMYWYQQKSSQAPKLLFHYYDKDFNNEADTPDNFQSRRPNTSFCFLDIRSPGLGDTAMYLCATSTRTGGRTEAFFGQGTRLTVV.